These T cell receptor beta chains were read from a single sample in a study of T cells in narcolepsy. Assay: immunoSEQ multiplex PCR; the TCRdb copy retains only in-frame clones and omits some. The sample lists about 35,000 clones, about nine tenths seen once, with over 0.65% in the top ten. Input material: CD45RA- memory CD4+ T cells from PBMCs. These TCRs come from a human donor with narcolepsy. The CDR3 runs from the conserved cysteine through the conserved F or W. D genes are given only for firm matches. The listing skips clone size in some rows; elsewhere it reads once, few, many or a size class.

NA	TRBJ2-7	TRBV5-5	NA	CASSPRGDRTGEQYF	TGTGCCAGCAGCCCGAGAGGGGACCGAACGGGCGAGCAGTACTTC
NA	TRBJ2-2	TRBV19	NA	CASSMPGRLLTGELFF	TGTGCCAGTAGTATGCCTGGGAGGCTACTCACCGGGGAGCTGTTTTTT
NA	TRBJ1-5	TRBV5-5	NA	CASSLLGDGQPQHF	TGTGCCAGCAGCTTGTTAGGGGATGGGCAGCCCCAGCATTTT
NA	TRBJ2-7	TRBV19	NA	CASSPPGLPYEQYF	TGTGCCAGTAGTCCCCCGGGACTTCCTTACGAGCAGTACTTC
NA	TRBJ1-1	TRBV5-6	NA	CASSLYGPNTEAFF	TGTGCCAGCAGCTTGTATGGTCCGAACACTGAAGCTTTCTTT
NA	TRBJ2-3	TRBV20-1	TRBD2	CSAPGGVTQYF	TGCAGTGCCCCGGGAGGTGTTACGCAGTATTTT
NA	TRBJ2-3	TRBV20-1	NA	CSASLGDTQYF	TGCAGTGCTAGCCTCGGAGATACGCAGTATTTT
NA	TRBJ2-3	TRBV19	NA	CASSPPGTGTDTQYF	TGTGCCAGTAGTCCCCCCGGGACGGGGACAGATACGCAGTATTTT
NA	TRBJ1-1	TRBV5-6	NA	CASSLSRGGTEAFF	TGTGCCAGCAGCTTAAGCAGGGGTGGAACTGAAGCTTTCTTT
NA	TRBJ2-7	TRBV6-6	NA	CASSYSAGAYEQYF	TGTGCCAGCAGTTACTCGGCAGGGGCCTACGAGCAGTACTTC
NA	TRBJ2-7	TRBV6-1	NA	CASSLQGRGPYEQYF	TGTGCCAGCAGTCTCCAGGGAAGGGGTCCCTACGAGCAGTACTTC
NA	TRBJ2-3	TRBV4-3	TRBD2	CASSQGLAGGRLSTDTQYF	TGCGCCAGCAGCCAAGGGTTAGCGGGGGGTCGACTTAGCACAGATACGCAGTATTTT
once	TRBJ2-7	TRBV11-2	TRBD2	CASSNDGGGYEQYF	TGTGCCAGCAGCAACGACGGGGGGGGCTACGAGCAGTACTTC
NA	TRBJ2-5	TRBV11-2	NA	CASSLGRAQETQYF	TGTGCCAGCAGCTTAGGAAGGGCTCAAGAGACCCAGTACTTC
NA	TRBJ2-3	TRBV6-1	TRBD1	CASSETGGLSDTQYF	TGTGCCAGCAGTGAAACAGGGGGCCTCTCAGATACGCAGTATTTT
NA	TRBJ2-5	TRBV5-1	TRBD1	CASKRQGDLIETQYF	TGCGCCAGCAAACGGCAGGGGGATTTAATCGAGACCCAGTACTTC
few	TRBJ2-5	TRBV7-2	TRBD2	CASSSRTSGTQYF	TGTGCCAGCAGCTCCCGGACTAGTGGGACCCAGTACTTC
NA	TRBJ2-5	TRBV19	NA	CASSIHGQGKEETQYF	TGTGCCAGTAGTATACATGGGCAGGGGAAGGAGGAGACCCAGTACTTC
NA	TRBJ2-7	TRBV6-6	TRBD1	CASSYSKGTEVYEQYF	TGTGCCAGCAGTTACTCGAAAGGGACAGAGGTCTACGAGCAGTACTTC
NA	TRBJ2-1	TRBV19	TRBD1	CASSSPGQGYVEQFF	TGTGCCAGTAGTAGCCCGGGACAGGGGTACGTTGAGCAGTTCTTC
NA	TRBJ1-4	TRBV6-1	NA	CASSETPDNREKLFF	TGTGCCAGCAGTGAAACCCCCGACAACCGTGAAAAACTGTTTTTT
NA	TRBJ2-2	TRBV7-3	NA	CASSRSGLGTGELFF	TGTGCCAGCAGCCGGAGCGGACTCGGGACCGGGGAGCTGTTTTTT